This entry lists 21 T cell receptor beta chains sequenced from one sample in a study of blood T cell repertoires in COVID-19. Sequenced by immunoSEQ multiplex PCR; TCRdb stores in-frame clones only, minus some. The table records 190,000 or so clones, less than 90% of them present only once. Sequenced sample: PBMCs or T cells enriched from blood (not recorded which). All receptors come from a woman aged 25 to 39 who had been exposed to COVID-19.

The chain uses TRBV19 and TRBJ1-2; tentatively, D is TRBD1 (6 bases). The CDR3 is 15 residues long. Deletions cut 4 bases from V and 2 bases from J, with 14 bases between. Germline-derived CDR1 and CDR2 are LNHDA and SQIVND (reference sequence). CDR3 nucleotide sequence: TGTGCCAGTAGTACCCTCAGCACAGGGAACTATGGCTACACCTTC. This sequence encodes CASSTLSTGNYGYTF.

This clone showed up just a few times. CDR3 sequence (DNA): TGTGCCAGCAGCGTAGGGGGACAGGGTAGCCCTGAAGCTTTCTTT. Protein product: CASSVGGQGSPEAFF. The rearrangement uses TRBV9 and TRBJ1-1; 9 bases are shared with TRBD1. J gave up 6 bases and V 0 bases, and 6 bases lay outside the gene matches. The germline V gene has CDR1 SGDLS and CDR2 YYNGEE. The CDR3 extends over 15 amino acids.

The gene calls are TRBV18 and TRBJ1-3; a weak D match, TRBD1 (5 bases). The CDR3 loop spans 15 amino acids. Deletions cut 3 bases from V and 2 bases from J, with 11 bases between. Germline lookup yields CDR1 KGHSH and CDR2 LQKENI. CDR3 region: CASSPQGITGNTIYF. In DNA, the CDR3 is TGTGCCAGCTCACCGCAGGGAATTACTGGAAACACCATATATTTT. The whole variable domain, remainder taken from reference TRBV18 and TRBJ1-3, is NAGVMQNPRHLVRRRGQEARLRCSPMKGHSHVYWYRQLPEEGLKFMVYLQKENIIDESGMPKERFSAEFPKEGPSILRIQQVVRGDSAAYFCASSPQGITGNTIYFGEGSWLTVV.

The chain employs TRBV7-6 and TRBJ1-1; D gene unclear. This CDR3 region has 15 residues. Trimming took 1 base from V and 1 from J, leaving 10 bases between them. CDR1 is SGHVS and CDR2 is FNYEAQ in the germline V gene. The CDR3 protein is CASSLGGAANTEAFF. Here the CDR3 DNA reads TGTGCCAGCAGCTTAGGGGGAGCAGCGAACACTGAAGCTTTCTTT.

This chain joins TRBV30 and TRBJ1-3, with unresolved D. CDR1 and CDR2 (germline): GTSNPN, SVGIG (reference sequence). V was trimmed by 2 bases and J by 1 base, leaving 6 bases between them. The CDR3 is 13 amino acids. Written as DNA, the CDR3 is TGTGCCTGGAGTCTACTTTCTGGAAACACCATATATTTT. Translating gives CAWSLLSGNTIYF.

The genes are TRBV29-1 and TRBJ1-1; D is ambiguous. Germline values: CDR1 SQVTM, CDR2 ANQGSEA. Between the trimmed V and J ends, which lost 6 bases and 1 base, there was a span of 6 bases. The CDR3 is 11 amino acids. Written as DNA, the CDR3 is TGCAGCGTCTACAGGAACACTGAAGCTTTCTTT. Protein: CSVYRNTEAFF. The variable domain in full, with the rest retrieved from reference TRBV29-1 and TRBJ1-1, is SAVISQKPSRDICQRGTSLTIQCQVDSQVTMMFWYRQQPGQSLTLIATANQGSEATYESGFVIDKFPISRPNLTFSTLTVSNMSPEDSSIYLCSVYRNTEAFFGQGTRLTVV.

V usage is TRBV2 and J usage is TRBJ2-5; 9 bases match TRBD2. Germline V lookup: CDR1 SNHLY, CDR2 FYNNEI. J lost 4 bases, V lost 4 bases, and 7 bases had no gene match. CDR3 length: 15 amino acids. Here the CDR3 reads CASSARLAERETQYF. CDR3 bases: TGTGCCAGCAGTGCGCGACTAGCGGAGCGAGAGACCCAGTACTTC. The full variable domain, its missing parts supplied by reference TRBV2 and TRBJ2-5, is EPEVTQTPSHQVTQMGQEVILRCVPISNHLYFYWYRQILGQKVEFLVSFYNNEISEKSEIFDDQFSVERPDGSNFTLKIRSTKLEDSAMYFCASSARLAERETQYFGPGTRLLVL.

The chain joins TRBV10-2 to TRBJ2-2; 9 bases map to TRBD1. The ends lost 3 bases at V and 4 bases at J; junction bases unmatched: 3. There are 15 residues in the CDR3. The V gene's germline CDR1 is WSHSY and CDR2 SAAADI. CDR3: CASSEQGAATGELFF. CDR3 bases: TGCGCCAGCAGTGAACAGGGGGCTGCCACCGGGGAGCTGTTTTTT.

For this clone: An end of the junction does not agree with germline; a read error may underlie this. The CDR3 sequence: CATSGQGISGNTIYF. In nucleotides, the CDR3 is TGTGCCACCAGTGGACAGGGCATCTCTGGAAACACCATATATTTT. The rearrangement joins TRBV10-3 to TRBJ1-3, with TRBD1 matching over 8 bases. The CDR3 length is 15 residues. Looked up from germline, CDR1 is ENHRY and CDR2 is SYGVKD.

V and J are TRBV6-5 and TRBJ1-3, with 7 bases lining up with TRBD1. The V segment lost 6 bases and the J segment 0 bases; nucleotides outside the gene matches: 5. The CDR3 totals 15 residues. Germline V gene data show CDR1 as MNHEY and CDR2 as SVGAGI. In nucleotides, the CDR3 is TGTGCCAGCAGACGGGACAGACCCTCTGGAAACACCATATATTTT. Translated, it gives CASRRDRPSGNTIYF.

V and J are TRBV7-6 and TRBJ1-4; TRBD1 aligns across 11 bases. The CDR3 is made up of 16 amino acids. V lost 1 base and J lost 8; bases outside the gene matches: 6. The V gene's germline CDR1 is SGHVS and CDR2 FNYEAQ. The CDR3 spells CASSLGSGTGGEKLFF. For the CDR3, the DNA is TGTGCCAGCAGCTTAGGATCCGGGACAGGGGGGGAAAAACTGTTTTTT.

The genes are TRBV3-1 (or the pseudogene TRBV3-2) and TRBJ2-7; D not certain. CDR1 and CDR2 from the germline V gene are LGHDT and YNNKEL (reference sequence). The CDR3 consists of 15 residues. Trimming removed 1 base from V and 0 bases from J, with 10 bases in between. The CDR3 nucleotides read TGTGCCAGCAGCCAAGTTCCGTTCAGCTCCTACGAGCAGTACTTC. Its protein product is CASSQVPFSSYEQYF.

The chain employs TRBV19 and TRBJ1-2; D call uncertain. Trimming removed 0 bases from V and 3 bases from J, with 5 bases in between. The CDR3 extends over 13 amino acids. Germline V gene sequence: CDR1 LNHDA, CDR2 SQIVND (reference sequence). CDR3 coding DNA: TGTGCCAGTAGTATAGACGGGTACTATGGCTACACCTTC. Translated: CASSIDGYYGYTF.

This clone was seen once. The CDR3 sequence: CASSFNGQIYGYTF. CDR3 sequence (DNA): TGTGCCAGCAGCTTCAACGGACAGATCTATGGCTACACCTTC. The genes are TRBV7-9 and TRBJ1-2; D might be TRBD1 (6 bases). CDR1 is SEHNR, CDR2 FQNEAQ, per germline (reference sequence). The CDR3 extends over 14 amino acids. V gave up 3 bases and J gave up 4 bases, with 12 bases separating them. Complete variable domain (other parts from reference TRBV7-9 and TRBJ1-2): DTGVSQNPRHKITKRGQNVTFRCDPISEHNRLYWYRQTLGQGPEFLTYFQNEAQLEKSRLLSDRFSAERPKGSFSTLEIQRTEQGDSAMYLCASSFNGQIYGYTFGSGTRLTVV.

V gene TRBV19 combines with J gene TRBJ2-3; TRBD2 matches at 15 bases. V was pared by 5 bases and J by 5 bases, with 11 bases of the junction left unmatched. Germline lookup yields CDR1 LNHDA and CDR2 SQIVND (reference sequence). This CDR3 has 18 amino acids. Written as DNA, the CDR3 is TGTGCCAGTAGTGGGACTAGCGGGGGGCCCGCCGGGGGAGATACGCAGTATTTT. Translated: CASSGTSGGPAGGDTQYF.

This chain joins TRBV30 and TRBJ1-5; 9 nucleotides line up with TRBD1. The CDR3 length is 12 residues. V lost 2 bases, J lost 10 bases, and 3 bases stayed unmatched. Germline V gives CDR1 GTSNPN, CDR2 SVGIG (reference sequence). CDR3 sequence reads: CAWSPDRGPQHF. The CDR3 nucleotides are TGTGCCTGGAGTCCGGACAGGGGACCCCAGCATTTT. The entire variable domain, with the rest obtained from reference TRBV30 and TRBJ1-5, is as follows: SQTIHQWPATLVQPVGSPLSLECTVEGTSNPNLYWYRQAAGRGLQLLFYSVGIGQISSEVPQNLSASRPQDRQFILSSKKLLLSDSGFYLCAWSPDRGPQHFGDGTRLSIL.

This clone was seen a handful of times. The chain recombines TRBV15 with TRBJ2-7; 8 positions agree with TRBD2. The germline V gene encodes CDR1 LNHNV and CDR2 YYDKDF (reference sequence). With 5 bases clipped from V and 0 bases from J, the junction kept 3 bases outside the gene matches. This CDR3 is built from 14 residues. The DNA for the CDR3 is TGTGCCACCAGCTCTAGCGGGTCCTCCTACGAGCAGTACTTC. Its protein is CATSSSGSSYEQYF.

Here the CDR3 DNA reads TGTGCCAGTAGTACTAAATCATATCAGCCCCAGCATTTT. Residues: CASSTKSYQPQHF. The chain employs TRBV19 and TRBJ1-5, with no clear D. There are 13 residues in the CDR3. Germline CDR1 reads LNHDA; CDR2 reads SQIVND (reference sequence). Trimming removed 4 bases at V and 5 bases at J, with 9 bases between.

The V and J genes are TRBV7-9 and TRBJ1-2; D unresolved. V dropped 4 bases and J dropped 4 bases, with 7 bases sitting between them. This CDR3 has 12 amino acids. CDR1 is SEHNR, CDR2 FQNEAQ, per germline (reference sequence). Written as DNA, the CDR3 is TGTGCCAGCAGCTCGGTGTCCTATGGCTACACCTTC. Amino acid sequence: CASSSVSYGYTF.

The genes are TRBV29-1 and TRBJ1-2; the match to TRBD1 covers 8 bases. CDR1 is SQVTM and CDR2 is ANQGSEA in the germline V gene. The trim removed 7 bases at V and 2 bases at J, leaving 6 bases unmatched. CDR3 length: 13 residues. CDR3: CSAVTGENYGYTF. CDR3 bases: TGCAGCGCCGTGACAGGGGAGAACTATGGCTACACCTTC.

A few counts support this clone. CDR3 sequence: CASSWDTDYGYTF. CDR3 coding DNA: TGTGCCAGCAGTTGGGACACGGACTATGGCTACACCTTC. V usage is TRBV6-5 and J usage is TRBJ1-2, with D possibly being TRBD1 (6 bases). There are 13 residues in the CDR3. CDR1 is MNHEY, CDR2 SVGAGI, per germline. Trimming stripped 4 bases from V and 3 bases from J, with 9 bases between.